This record covers a single T cell receptor (beta chain). Its antigen is currently unknown. The sample comes from a study of T cell responses to AZD1222 COVID-19 vaccine. Study observations and caveats: Females made up more of the donors, who were largely white British, and clonal diversity may have come out too low. None of the repertoires were sampled until the peak T cell response had passed. Only 5 or 6 people who got AZD1222 tested seropositive at baseline.

CDR3 length: 12 amino acids. V was cut by 6 bases and J by 7 bases, with 12 bases left in between. Sequencing was performed with immunoSEQ multiplex PCR; in TCRdb, only in-frame clones are kept and a portion is missing. The sample yields 110,000 to 150,000 clones, approximately 92% seen once. This specimen was peripheral blood, taken 28 days after the second AZD1222 dose. The genes are TRBV12-3 or TRBV12-4 and TRBJ1-1, with no clear D. The sequence was collected from an adult who received the AZD1222 COVID-19 vaccine. The CDR3 protein is CASRAHANEAFF. The CDR3 DNA sequence: TGTGCCAGCAGAGCACATGCAAATGAAGCTTTCTTT.